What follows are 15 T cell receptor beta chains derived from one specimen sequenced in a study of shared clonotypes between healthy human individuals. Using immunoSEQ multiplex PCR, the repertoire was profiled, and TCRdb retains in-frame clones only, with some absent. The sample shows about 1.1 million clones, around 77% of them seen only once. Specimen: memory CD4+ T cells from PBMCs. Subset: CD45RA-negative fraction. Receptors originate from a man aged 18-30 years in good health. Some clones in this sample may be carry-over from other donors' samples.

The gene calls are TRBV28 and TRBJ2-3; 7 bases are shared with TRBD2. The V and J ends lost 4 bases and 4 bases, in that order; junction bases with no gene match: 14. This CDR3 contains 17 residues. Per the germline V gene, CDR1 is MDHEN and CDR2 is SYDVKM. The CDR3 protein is CASSSPPGRERADTQYF. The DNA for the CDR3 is TGTGCCAGCAGTTCCCCCCCGGGGCGGGAGAGGGCAGATACGCAGTATTTT.

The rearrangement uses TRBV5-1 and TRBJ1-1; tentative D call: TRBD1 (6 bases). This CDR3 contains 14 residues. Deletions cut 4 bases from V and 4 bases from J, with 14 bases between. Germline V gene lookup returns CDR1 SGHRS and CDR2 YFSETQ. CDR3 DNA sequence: TGCGCCAGCAGCAACTACAGGGTTGGCACTGAAGCTTTCTTT. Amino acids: CASSNYRVGTEAFF.

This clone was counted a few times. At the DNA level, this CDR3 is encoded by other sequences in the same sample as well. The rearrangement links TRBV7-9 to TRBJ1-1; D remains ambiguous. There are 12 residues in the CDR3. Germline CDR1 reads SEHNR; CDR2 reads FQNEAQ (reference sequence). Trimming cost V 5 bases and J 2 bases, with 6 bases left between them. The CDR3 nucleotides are TGTGCCAGCAGCCCCTTAAACACTGAAGCTTTCTTT. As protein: CASSPLNTEAFF.

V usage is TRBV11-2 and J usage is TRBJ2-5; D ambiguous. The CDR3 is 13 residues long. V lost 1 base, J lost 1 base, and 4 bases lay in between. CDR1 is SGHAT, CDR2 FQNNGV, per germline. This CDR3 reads CASSLGVQETQYF. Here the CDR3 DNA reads TGTGCCAGCAGCTTAGGGGTCCAAGAGACCCAGTACTTC.

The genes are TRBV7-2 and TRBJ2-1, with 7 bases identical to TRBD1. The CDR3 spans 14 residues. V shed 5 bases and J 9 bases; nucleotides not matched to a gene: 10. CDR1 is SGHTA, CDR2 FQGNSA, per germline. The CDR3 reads CASSNDRARGEQFF. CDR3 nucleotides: TGTGCCAGCAGCAATGACAGGGCAAGGGGTGAGCAGTTCTTC.

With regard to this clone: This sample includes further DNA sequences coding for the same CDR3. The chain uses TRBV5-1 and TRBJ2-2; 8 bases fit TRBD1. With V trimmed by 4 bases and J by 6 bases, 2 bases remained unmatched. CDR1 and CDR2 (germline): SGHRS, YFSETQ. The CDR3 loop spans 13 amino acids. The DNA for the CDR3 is TGCGCCAGCAGCCTACAGGGGGCCGGGGAGCTGTTTTTT. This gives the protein CASSLQGAGELFF.

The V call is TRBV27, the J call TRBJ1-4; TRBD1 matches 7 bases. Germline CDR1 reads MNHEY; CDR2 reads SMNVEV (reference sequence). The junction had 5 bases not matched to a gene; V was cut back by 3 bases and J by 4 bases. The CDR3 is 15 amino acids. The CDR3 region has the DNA TGTGCCAGCAGTTTCCGGACAGGTTTTAATGAAAAACTGTTTTTT. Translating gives CASSFRTGFNEKLFF.

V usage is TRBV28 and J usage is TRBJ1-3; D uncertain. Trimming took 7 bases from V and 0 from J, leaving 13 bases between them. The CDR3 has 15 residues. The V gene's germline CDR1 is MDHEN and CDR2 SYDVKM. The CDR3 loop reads CASTPQPASGNTIYF. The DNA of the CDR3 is TGTGCCAGCACCCCGCAGCCCGCCTCTGGAAACACCATATATTTT.

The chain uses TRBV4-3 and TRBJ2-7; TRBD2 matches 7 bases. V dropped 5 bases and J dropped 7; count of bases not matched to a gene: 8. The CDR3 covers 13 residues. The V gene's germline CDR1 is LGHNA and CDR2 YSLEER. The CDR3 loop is CASSSAGGREQYF. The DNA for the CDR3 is TGCGCCAGCAGCTCTGCCGGGGGGAGGGAGCAGTACTTC.

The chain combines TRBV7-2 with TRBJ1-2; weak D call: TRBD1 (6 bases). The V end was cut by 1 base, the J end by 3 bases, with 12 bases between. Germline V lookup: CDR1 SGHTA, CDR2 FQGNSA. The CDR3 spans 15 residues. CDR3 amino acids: CASSLGVGGHYGYTF. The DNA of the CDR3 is TGTGCCAGCAGCTTAGGAGTAGGGGGACACTATGGCTACACCTTC.

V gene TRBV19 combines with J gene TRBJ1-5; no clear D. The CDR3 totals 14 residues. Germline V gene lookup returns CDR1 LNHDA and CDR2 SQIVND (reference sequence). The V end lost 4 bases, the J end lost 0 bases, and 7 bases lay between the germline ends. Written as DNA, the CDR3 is TGTGCCAGTAGTACGCAGATTAGCAATCAGCCCCAGCATTTT. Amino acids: CASSTQISNQPQHF.

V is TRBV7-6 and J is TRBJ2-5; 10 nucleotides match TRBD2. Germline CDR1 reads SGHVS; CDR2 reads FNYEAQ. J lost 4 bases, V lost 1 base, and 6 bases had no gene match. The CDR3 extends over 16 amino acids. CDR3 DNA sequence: TGTGCCAGCAGCTTAGGCCGACTAGCGGGTACAGAGACCCAGTACTTC. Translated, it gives CASSLGRLAGTETQYF.

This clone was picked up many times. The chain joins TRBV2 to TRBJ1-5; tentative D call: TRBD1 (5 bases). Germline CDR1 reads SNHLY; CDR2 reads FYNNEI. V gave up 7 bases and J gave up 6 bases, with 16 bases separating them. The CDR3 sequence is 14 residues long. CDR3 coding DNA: TGTGCCAGCACCATTATACAGGCAGGTCAGCCCCAGCATTTT. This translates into CASTIIQAGQPQHF.

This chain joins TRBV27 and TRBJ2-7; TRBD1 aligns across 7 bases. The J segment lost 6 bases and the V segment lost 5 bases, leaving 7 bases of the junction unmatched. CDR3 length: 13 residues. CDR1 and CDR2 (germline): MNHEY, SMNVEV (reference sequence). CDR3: CASSQTGDGEQYF. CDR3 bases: TGTGCCAGCAGTCAAACAGGGGACGGCGAGCAGTACTTC.

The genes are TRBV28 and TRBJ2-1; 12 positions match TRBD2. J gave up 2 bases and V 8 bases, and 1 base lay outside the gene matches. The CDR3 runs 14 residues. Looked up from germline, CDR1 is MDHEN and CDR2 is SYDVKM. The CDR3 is CASGLAGTYNEQFF. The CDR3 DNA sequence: TGTGCCAGCGGACTAGCGGGGACCTACAATGAGCAGTTCTTC.